The 17 T cell receptor beta chains in this list originate from one sample, sequenced in a study of T cells in Graves' hyperthyroidism and ophthalmopathy. There were TCR beta CDR3 regions amplified from RNA transcripts. With the HTBI primer set, the TCR CDR3 went through a first round of RT-PCR. One entry per CDR3 protein results from TCRdb running MiXCR on the multiplex PCR reads. The sample yields hundreds of thousands of distinct CDR3 sequences, about a sixth seen once. Source material: blood. Every receptor here comes from a woman in her 40s with Graves' ophthalmopathy.

The J gene is TRBJ1-4, the V gene TRBV20-1; D gene ambiguous. The CDR3 sequence is 11 residues long. CDR1 and CDR2 (germline): DFQATT, SNEGSKA (reference sequence). The V gene lost 3 bases and the J gene lost 7 bases, with 6 bases spanning the gap. The CDR3 protein is CSARGSEKLFF. DNA for the CDR3: TGCAGTGCTAGGGGTTCTGAAAAACTGTTTTTT.

The chain joins TRBV18 to TRBJ1-1; D possibly corresponds to TRBD1 (6 bases). V gave up 1 base and J gave up 6 bases, with 12 bases separating them. Looked up from germline, CDR1 is KGHSH and CDR2 is LQKENI. This CDR3 is 14 amino acids long. The DNA of the CDR3 is TGTGCCAGCTCACCACTTTCAGGGGTTGCTGAAGCTTTCTTT. It is translated as CASSPLSGVAEAFF.

This clonotype occurred many times. The chain recombines TRBV5-8 with TRBJ2-1, with unresolved D. The V and J ends lost 2 bases and 6 bases respectively, with 6 bases between them. The V gene's germline CDR1 is SGHTS and CDR2 YDEGEE. The CDR3 is 12 amino acids. CDR3 bases: TGTGCCAGCAGCTTCTCGGGCAATGAGCAGTTCTTC. Translation gives CASSFSGNEQFF.

The V call is TRBV24-1, the J call TRBJ2-5; perhaps TRBD2 as D (5 bases). Germline loops: CDR1 KGHDR, CDR2 SFDVKD. Trimming removed 10 bases from V and 6 bases from J, with 11 bases in between. The CDR3 covers 11 residues. The CDR3 loop reads CATRAFKTQYF. As DNA, the CDR3 is TGTGCCACGAGGGCATTCAAGACCCAGTACTTC.

The V call is TRBV7-2, the J call TRBJ2-1; D may be TRBD1 (5 bases). Germline CDR1 reads SGHTA; CDR2 reads FQGNSA. Deletions cut 6 bases from V and 5 bases from J, with 8 bases between. This CDR3 has 12 amino acids. CDR3 region: CASRQDHNEQFF. CDR3 nucleotides: TGTGCCAGCAGACAGGACCACAATGAGCAGTTCTTC.

CDR3 sequence (DNA): TGCAGCGTGGAACAGGGGATTGGGTACACTGAAGCTTTCTTT. Residues: CSVEQGIGYTEAFF. The gene calls are TRBV29-1 and TRBJ1-1, with 7 bases lining up with TRBD1. V trimming: 6 bases; J trimming: 3 bases; junction bases outside the gene matches: 10. CDR1 SQVTM and CDR2 ANQGSEA come from the germline V gene. This CDR3 region has 14 residues. Full variable domain (missing parts from reference TRBV29-1 and TRBJ1-1): SAVISQKPSRDICQRGTSLTIQCQVDSQVTMMFWYRQQPGQSLTLIATANQGSEATYESGFVIDKFPISRPNLTFSTLTVSNMSPEDSSIYLCSVEQGIGYTEAFFGQGTRLTVV.

The table lists this clonotype with a few counts. An end of the junction differs from the germline gene, which may be a read error. The chain recombines TRBV3-1 with TRBJ1-1; D is unclear. The CDR3 length is 13 residues. Germline loops: CDR1 LGHDT, CDR2 YNNKEL (reference sequence). DNA of the CDR3: TGTGCCGGCAGCCCGCAGGCGAACACTGAAGCTTTCTTT. It codes for CAGSPQANTEAFF.

In this sample, this clonotype turned up many times. The rearrangement uses TRBV7-3 and TRBJ2-1; D might be TRBD2 (5 bases). V lost 4 bases and J 6 bases, leaving 10 bases between the germline ends. The CDR3 spans 13 residues. The germline CDR1 and CDR2 sequences are SGHTA and FQGTGA. In DNA form, the CDR3 reads TGTGCCAGCAGCTCCCTCCGGGGCAATGAGCAGTTCTTC. Translation gives CASSSLRGNEQFF.

The chain couples TRBV20-1 to TRBJ2-6, with a tentative D call TRBD1 (6 bases). The germline CDR1 and CDR2 sequences are DFQATT and SNEGSKA (reference sequence). Trimming stripped 2 bases from V and 2 bases from J, with 7 bases between. CDR3 length equals 14 residues. CDR3 sequence: CSARRTAGANVLTF. The CDR3 nucleotides read TGCAGTGCTAGAAGGACAGCTGGGGCCAACGTCCTGACTTTC.

This sequence joins TRBV11-2 and TRBJ2-5; 12 nucleotides agree with TRBD2. Per the germline V gene, CDR1 is SGHAT and CDR2 is FQNNGV. The CDR3 loop spans 16 amino acids. V trimming: 5 bases; J trimming: 1 base; junction bases outside the gene matches: 5. The CDR3 loop is CASSPGLAGTQETQYF. The CDR3 DNA sequence: TGTGCCAGCAGCCCCGGACTAGCGGGGACCCAAGAGACCCAGTACTTC.

The sample holds a few counts of this clonotype. The CDR3 is CASSQQTYNEQFF. As DNA, the CDR3 is TGTGCCAGCAGCCAACAAACCTACAATGAGCAGTTCTTC. This chain connects TRBV3-1 to TRBJ2-1, with D unresolved. This CDR3 has 13 amino acids. Germline CDR1 is LGHDT and CDR2 is YNNKEL (reference sequence). V lost 2 bases to trimming and J lost 2 bases, with 4 bases between them.

The chain has TRBV5-6 and TRBJ2-1, with 7 bases lining up with TRBD1. Germline loops: CDR1 SGHDT, CDR2 YYEEEE. The CDR3 loop spans 16 amino acids. Trimming cost V 4 bases and J 8 bases; bases outside gene matches: 15. The CDR3 spells CASSLPGTDSMYEQFF. As DNA, the CDR3 is TGTGCCAGCAGCCTCCCCGGGACAGATTCCATGTATGAGCAGTTCTTC.

This clonotype occurred a few times. The rearrangement joins TRBV18 to TRBJ2-1; 10 bases are a match to TRBD1. The germline CDR1 and CDR2 sequences are KGHSH and LQKENI. Unmatched junction bases numbered 6, after V lost 2 bases and J lost 8 bases. The CDR3 consists of 15 residues. CDR3 in DNA: TGTGCCAGCTCACCAGACAGGGGGCCCGGATATGAGCAGTTCTTC. This gives the protein CASSPDRGPGYEQFF.

The chain is built from TRBV19 and TRBJ2-1, with 8 bases lining up with TRBD2. After removal of 6 bases from V and 10 bases from J, the junction contained 14 bases not matched to a gene. Germline CDR1 and CDR2: LNHDA and SQIVND (reference sequence). CDR3 length: 15 residues. The CDR3 DNA sequence: TGTGCCAGTAGCAGGGGCGCCTCCCGGGGGGGGGAGCAGTTCTTC. This codes for CASSRGASRGGEQFF.

V and J are TRBV5-5 and TRBJ2-3; TRBD2 matches 8 bases. The trim removed 4 bases at V and 9 bases at J, leaving 10 bases unmatched. The germline V gene has CDR1 SGHKS and CDR2 YYEKEE (reference sequence). This CDR3 spans 14 amino acids. The CDR3 nucleotides read TGTGCCAGCAGCCTGGATGGCGGGGGGCGAACGCAGTATTTT. Protein: CASSLDGGGRTQYF.

J is TRBJ1-3 and V is TRBV10-3; D is ambiguous. V dropped 9 bases and J dropped 4 bases, with 16 bases sitting between them. Germline CDR1 ENHRY, CDR2 SYGVKD. The CDR3 consists of 14 residues. The DNA for the CDR3 is TGTGCCATAAAAGCGGGGTTCAACGGAAACACCATATATTTT. This encodes CAIKAGFNGNTIYF.

The chain employs TRBV7-9 and TRBJ2-5; either TRBD1 or TRBD2 may supply D (5 bases each). The germline V gene encodes CDR1 SEHNR and CDR2 FQNEAQ (reference sequence). The CDR3 is 16 amino acids. The germline V and J ends were trimmed by 1 base and 3 bases, with 15 bases remaining between them. For the CDR3, the DNA is TGTGCCAGCAGCTTAGGCCCCGGTGGGGGAAAAGAGACCCAGTACTTC. Protein: CASSLGPGGGKETQYF.